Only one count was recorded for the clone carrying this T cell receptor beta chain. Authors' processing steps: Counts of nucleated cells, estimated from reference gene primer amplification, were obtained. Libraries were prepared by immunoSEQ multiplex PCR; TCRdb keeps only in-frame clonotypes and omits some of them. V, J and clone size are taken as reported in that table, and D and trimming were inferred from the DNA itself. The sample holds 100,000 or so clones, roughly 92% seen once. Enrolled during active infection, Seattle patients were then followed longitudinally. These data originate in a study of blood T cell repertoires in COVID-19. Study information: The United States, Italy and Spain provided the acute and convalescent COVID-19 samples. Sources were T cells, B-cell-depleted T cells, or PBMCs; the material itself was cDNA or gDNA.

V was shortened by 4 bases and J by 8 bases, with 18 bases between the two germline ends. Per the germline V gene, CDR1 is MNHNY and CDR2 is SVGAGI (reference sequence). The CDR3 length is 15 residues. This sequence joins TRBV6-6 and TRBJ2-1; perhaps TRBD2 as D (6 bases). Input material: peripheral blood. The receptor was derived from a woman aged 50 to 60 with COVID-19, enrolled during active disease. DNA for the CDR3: TGTGCCAGCAGTTCCCGGTCCCGCGGGGCGTATGAGCAGTTCTTC. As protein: CASSSRSRGAYEQFF.